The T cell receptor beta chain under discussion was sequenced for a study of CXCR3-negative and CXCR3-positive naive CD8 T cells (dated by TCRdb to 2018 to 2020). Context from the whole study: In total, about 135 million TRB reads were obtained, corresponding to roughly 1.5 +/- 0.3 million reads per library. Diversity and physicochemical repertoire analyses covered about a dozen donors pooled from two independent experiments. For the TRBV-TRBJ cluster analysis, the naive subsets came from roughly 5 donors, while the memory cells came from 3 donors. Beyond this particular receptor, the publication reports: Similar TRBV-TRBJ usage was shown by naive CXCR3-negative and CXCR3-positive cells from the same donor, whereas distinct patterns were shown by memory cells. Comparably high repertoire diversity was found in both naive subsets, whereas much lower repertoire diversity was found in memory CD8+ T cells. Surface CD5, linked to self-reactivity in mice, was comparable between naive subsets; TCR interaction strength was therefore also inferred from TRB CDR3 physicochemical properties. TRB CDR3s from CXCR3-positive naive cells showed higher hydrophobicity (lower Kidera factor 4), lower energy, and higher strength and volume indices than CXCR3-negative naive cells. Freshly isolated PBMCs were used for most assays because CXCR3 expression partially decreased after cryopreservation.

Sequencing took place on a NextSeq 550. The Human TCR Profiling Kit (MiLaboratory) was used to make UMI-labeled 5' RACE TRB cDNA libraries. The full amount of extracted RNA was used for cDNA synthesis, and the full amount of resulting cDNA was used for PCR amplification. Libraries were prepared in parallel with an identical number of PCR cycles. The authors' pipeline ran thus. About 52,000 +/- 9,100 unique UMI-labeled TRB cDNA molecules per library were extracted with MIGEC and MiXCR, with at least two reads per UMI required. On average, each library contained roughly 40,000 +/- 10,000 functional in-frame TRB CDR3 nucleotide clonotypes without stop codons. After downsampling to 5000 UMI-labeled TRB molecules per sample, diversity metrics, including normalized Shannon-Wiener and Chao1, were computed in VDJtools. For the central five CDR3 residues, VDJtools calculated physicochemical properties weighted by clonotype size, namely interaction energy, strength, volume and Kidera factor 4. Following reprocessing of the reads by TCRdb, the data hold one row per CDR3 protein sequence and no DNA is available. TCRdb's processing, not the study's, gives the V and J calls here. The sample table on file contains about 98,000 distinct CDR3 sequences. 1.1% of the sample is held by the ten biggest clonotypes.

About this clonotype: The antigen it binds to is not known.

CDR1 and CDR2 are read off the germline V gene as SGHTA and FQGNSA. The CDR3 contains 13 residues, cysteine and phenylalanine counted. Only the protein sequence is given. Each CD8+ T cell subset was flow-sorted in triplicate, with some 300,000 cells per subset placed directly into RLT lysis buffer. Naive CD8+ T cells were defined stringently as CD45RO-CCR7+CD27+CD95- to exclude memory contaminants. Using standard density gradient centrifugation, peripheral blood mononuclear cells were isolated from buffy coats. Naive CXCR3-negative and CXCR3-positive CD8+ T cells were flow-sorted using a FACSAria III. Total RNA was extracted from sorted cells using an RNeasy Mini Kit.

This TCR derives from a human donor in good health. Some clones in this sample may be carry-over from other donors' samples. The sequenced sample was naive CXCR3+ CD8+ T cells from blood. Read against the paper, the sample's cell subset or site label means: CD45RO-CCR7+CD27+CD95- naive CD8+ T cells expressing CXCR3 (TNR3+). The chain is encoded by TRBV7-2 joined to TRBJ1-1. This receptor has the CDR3 CASSQALRTEAFF.